This TCR beta chain was documented in a study of blood T cell repertoires in COVID-19. Across the whole study: COVID-19 samples collected from the United States, Italy and Spain covered acute and convalescent phases. Sources were T cells, B-cell-depleted T cells, or PBMCs; the material itself was cDNA or gDNA.

CDR1 is LGHDT and CDR2 is YNNKEL in the germline V gene (reference sequence). V shed 4 bases, J shed 2 bases, and the junction held 6 bases outside the gene matches. The CDR3 contains 15 residues. TCRdb keeps only in-frame clones here, not all; method: immunoSEQ multiplex PCR. The data contain 70,000 to 90,000 clones, approximately 84% of them singletons. This clone was recorded only once. This sequence originates from a human donor in a cohort sampled during active COVID-19. This rearrangement joins TRBV3-1 (or the pseudogene TRBV3-2) to TRBJ1-1; 8 bases match TRBD1. Sequenced sample: peripheral blood. This chain's CDR3 is CASSPSRGRNTEAFF. CDR3 in DNA: TGTGCCAGCAGCCCAAGCAGGGGGCGCAACACTGAAGCTTTCTTT.